This TCR beta chain came from a study of T cell responses to AZD1222 COVID-19 vaccine. The study's findings and limits: Researchers report vaccine-associated CD4 TCRs spanning spike, with dominance at 160-218 and 743-854. Targets within unmutated variant regions were reportedly found for nearly half of spike-specific TCRs. A mostly white British donor set with more females was recruited, and clonal diversity was possibly underestimated. Sampled repertoires all dated from after the peak T cell response.

Germline CDR1 reads MRHNA; CDR2 reads SNTAGT. The CDR3 covers 9 residues. Trimming pared 8 bases from V and 5 bases from J, leaving 3 bases between. For this clone: Its cognate antigen is unknown.

The assay was immunoSEQ multiplex PCR, and TCRdb's table has in-frame clones only and misses some. Of roughly 65,000 clones listed, approximately 87% were seen once; the top ten hold around a quarter. The material was peripheral blood, obtained 28 days after the second AZD1222 dose. This receptor was obtained from an adult who received the AZD1222 COVID-19 vaccine. V and J are TRBV6-4 and TRBJ2-5; D gene ambiguous. CDR3 region: CASRETQYF. The CDR3 coding sequence is TGTGCCAGCCGGGAGACCCAGTACTTC.